A single TCR beta chain is shown here with its context. These data belong to a study of blood T cell repertoires in COVID-19. On the study more broadly: COVID-19 samples, acute and convalescent, were from the United States, Italy and Spain.

Clones were read by immunoSEQ multiplex PCR, and TCRdb kept only the in-frame ones, dropping some. This repertoire shows hundreds of thousands of clones, roughly 90% found once; its top ten account for just over 2.5%. There are 11 residues in the CDR3. V lost 5 bases, J lost 9 bases, and 8 bases lay in between. Sequenced material: PBMCs or T cells enriched from blood (not recorded which). The V call is TRBV12-3 or TRBV12-4, the J call TRBJ1-5; no firm D call. The TCR originated in a woman aged 30 to 39 with acute COVID-19. CDR3 sequence reads: CASSLSGPQHF. The CDR3 bases are TGTGCCAGCAGTCTGAGTGGGCCCCAGCATTTT.